This TCR beta chain was sequenced for a study of T cell responses to AZD1222 COVID-19 vaccine. Germline values: CDR1 SGHAT, CDR2 FQNNGV. Trimming removed 6 bases from V and 5 bases from J, with 13 bases in between. This CDR3 comprises 13 residues. Doses given second, at about 4 or about 12 weeks, were pooled. Libraries were prepared by immunoSEQ multiplex PCR; TCRdb keeps only in-frame clonotypes and omits some of them. The sample yields about 150,000 clones, roughly 90% seen once. The clonotype was recovered from an adult who received the AZD1222 COVID-19 vaccine. The genes are TRBV11-2 and TRBJ1-2; D is possibly TRBD1 (6 bases). The material was peripheral blood, obtained 28 days after the second AZD1222 dose. The CDR3 loop is CASSLEGGYGYTF. The CDR3 nucleotides are TGTGCCAGCAGTCTCGAGGGGGGGTATGGCTACACCTTC.